This T cell receptor beta chain was identified during a study of cytomegalovirus exposure and HLA in healthy donors. Overall study results and limits: The classifier, whose performance was assessed in both the original and validation cohorts, reportedly diagnosed cytomegalovirus status with high specificity and sensitivity.

A single count supports this clone. What it recognizes is unknown. The assay was immunoSEQ multiplex PCR, and TCRdb's table has in-frame clones only and misses some. Found here are some 190,000 clones, more than 70% of them singletons; the top ten hold 1.4% to 1.5%. There are 14 residues in the CDR3. J lost 4 bases, V lost 4 bases, and 6 bases had no gene match. Per the germline V gene, CDR1 is SGHNT and CDR2 is YYREEE (reference sequence). The gene calls are TRBV5-4 and TRBJ2-5; 8 bases are a match to TRBD1. Source material: PBMCs. This TCR derives from a woman aged 18-29 years in good health and CMV-seronegative. CDR3 nucleotide sequence: TGTGCCAGCAGCACCGGACAGGGTCGAGAGACCCAGTACTTC. Its protein is CASSTGQGRETQYF.